This TCR beta chain was sequenced in a study of cytomegalovirus exposure and HLA in healthy donors. Across the whole study: Around 80 million unique TCR sequences came from HLA-typed donors in an early release.

Germline assignment: CDR1 SGHNT and CDR2 YENEEA. V lost 4 bases and J lost 5; bases outside the gene matches: 13. The CDR3 has 17 residues. A multiplex PCR was run with 60 Vbeta primers and 13 Jbeta primers. Some clones are missing from TCRdb's copy, which holds only in-frame ones; the method was immunoSEQ multiplex PCR. The data hold over 150,000 clones, with about four fifths observed a single time. What was sequenced was PBMCs. The rearrangement joins TRBV11-3 to TRBJ2-7, with 11 bases that match TRBD2. This clonotype originated in a man in his thirties or forties in good health and CMV-seropositive. The CDR3 reads CASSSRGPSGGINEQYF. The CDR3 DNA follows: TGTGCCAGCAGCTCACGAGGGCCTAGCGGGGGGATCAACGAGCAGTACTTC.